This T cell receptor beta chain was documented in a study of CD8 T cells in Susac syndrome. Notes on the study in general: Across the total CD8+ repertoires, roughly 17 Susac-specific public clones were found. The CD8+ TEMRA repertoires yielded roughly 5 such clones.

A note on this clonotype: What it recognizes is unknown.

The T cells that were sequenced for TCR beta were CD8+ and CD4+ cells from blood. Purification of the CD8+ and CD4+ T cells relied on negative isolation, and TEMRA cells underwent FACS enrichment. V was clipped by 3 bases and J by 3 bases, with 9 bases between them. In germline, CDR1 is ENHRY, CDR2 SYGVKD. The CDR3 is made up of 14 amino acids. cDNA came from around 0.54 to 1 ug RNA primed by random hexamers. Across 54 Vbeta and 13 Jbeta, TCR beta CDR3 was amplified with immunoSEQ multiplex PCR. Each CDR3 protein gets one entry after TCRdb re-called the immunoSEQ multiplex PCR reads with MiXCR. The table shows about 100,000 distinct CDR3 sequences, with around 95% occurring only once.

Sequencing was performed on CD8+ T cells from PBMCs. The rearrangement links TRBV10-3 to TRBJ1-5, with D unclear. This receptor was obtained from a human donor with Susac syndrome. The CDR3 protein is CAISEGSLNQPQHF. The CDR3 DNA follows: TGTGCCATCAGTGAAGGCAGCCTCAATCAGCCCCAGCATTTT.